These T cell receptor beta chains were read from a single sample in a study of PD-1 blockade in classical Hodgkin lymphoma. This table comes from immunoSEQ multiplex PCR, and its TCRdb copy is limited to in-frame clones, with some not included. The sample records about 47,000 clones, roughly 93% being singletons. Specimen: peripheral blood mononuclear cells (PBMCs). The origin of the receptors is a human donor with classical Hodgkin lymphoma. The CDR3 runs from the conserved cysteine through the conserved F or W. Fields, in order: J gene, V gene, clone size, D gene, CDR3 protein, CDR3 DNA. A D gene is named only where the DNA matches it firmly. The size entry is marked missing in some rows and otherwise reads once, few, many or a size class.

>TRBJ2-1|TRBV11-2|once|NA
CASSLVAFDEQFF
TGTGCCAGCAGCTTAGTTGCCTTCGATGAGCAGTTCTTC
>TRBJ2-1|TRBV30|NA|NA
CAWTGPSPLNEQFF
TGTGCCTGGACCGGACCCAGCCCCCTCAATGAGCAGTTCTTC
>TRBJ2-2|TRBV27|NA|NA
CASSTRVRSNTGELFF
TGTGCCAGCAGCACCCGTGTCAGGAGCAACACCGGGGAGCTGTTTTTT
>TRBJ1-2|TRBV28|once|NA
CASSSRRYGYTF
TGTGCCAGCAGTTCCCGACGGTATGGCTACACCTTC
>TRBJ2-1|TRBV28|NA|NA
CASSPRWGAQFF
TGTGCCAGCAGCCCTAGGTGGGGAGCGCAGTTCTTC
>TRBJ2-2|TRBV27|NA|TRBD1
CASSSPTDRVWTGELFF
TGTGCCAGCAGTTCCCCCACCGACAGGGTCTGGACCGGGGAGCTGTTTTTT
>TRBJ1-4|TRBV4-1|NA|NA
CASSINEKLFF
TGCGCCAGCAGCATTAATGAAAAACTGTTTTTT
>TRBJ1-2|TRBV5-1|NA|TRBD1
CASSGTGGPYGYTF
TGCGCCAGCAGCGGGACAGGGGGTCCCTATGGCTACACCTTC
>TRBJ1-2|TRBV6-6|NA|NA
CASSYWGTVDGYTF
TGTGCCAGCAGTTACTGGGGGACGGTCGATGGCTACACCTTC
>TRBJ2-2|TRBV7-9|NA|TRBD1
CASTLKGARTGELFF
TGTGCCAGCACTCTTAAGGGGGCGCGAACCGGGGAGCTGTTTTTT